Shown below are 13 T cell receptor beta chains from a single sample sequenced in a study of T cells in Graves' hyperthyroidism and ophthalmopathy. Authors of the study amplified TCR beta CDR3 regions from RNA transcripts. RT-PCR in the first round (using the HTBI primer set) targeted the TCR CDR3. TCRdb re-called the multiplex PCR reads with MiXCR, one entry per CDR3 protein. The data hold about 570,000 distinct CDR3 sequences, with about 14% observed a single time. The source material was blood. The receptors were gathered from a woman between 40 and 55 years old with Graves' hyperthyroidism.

For the CDR3, the DNA is TGCGCCAGCAGCCAAGATGTAAGCCCCCCCTGGACCCTCCACTTT. Amino acid sequence: CASSQDVSPPWTLHF. The V gene is TRBV4-1, the J gene TRBJ1-6; D is uncertain. Germline V gene lookup returns CDR1 MGHRA and CDR2 YSYEKL. The germline V and J ends were trimmed by 0 bases and 14 bases, with 17 bases remaining between them. The CDR3 length is 15 residues.

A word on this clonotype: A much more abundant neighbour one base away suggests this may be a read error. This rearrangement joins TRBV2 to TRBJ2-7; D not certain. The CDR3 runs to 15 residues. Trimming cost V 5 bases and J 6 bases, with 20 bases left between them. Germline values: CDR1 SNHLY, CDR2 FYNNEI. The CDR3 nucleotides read TGTGCCAGCAGTTTAAGAGCCGGCTGGAGTGGCGAGCAGTACTTC. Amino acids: CASSLRAGWSGEQYF.

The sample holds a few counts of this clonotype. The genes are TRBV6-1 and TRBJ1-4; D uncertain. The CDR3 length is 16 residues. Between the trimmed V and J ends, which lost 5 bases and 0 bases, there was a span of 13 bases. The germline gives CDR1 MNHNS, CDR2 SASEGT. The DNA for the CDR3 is TGTGCCAGCAGTAGTCTTGGCACCTCAACTAATGAAAAACTGTTTTTT. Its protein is CASSSLGTSTNEKLFF.

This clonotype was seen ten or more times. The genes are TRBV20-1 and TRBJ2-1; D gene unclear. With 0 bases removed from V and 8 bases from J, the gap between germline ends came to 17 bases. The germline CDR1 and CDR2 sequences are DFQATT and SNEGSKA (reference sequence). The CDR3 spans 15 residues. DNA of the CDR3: TGCAGTGCTAGAGATCGGATTAGGAATTTCGATGAGCAGTTCTTC. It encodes CSARDRIRNFDEQFF.

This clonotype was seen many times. The CDR3 loop reads CASRITGTGELFF. The CDR3, as DNA: TGTGCCAGCAGAATAACAGGGACCGGGGAGCTGTTTTTT. The chain is built from TRBV28 and TRBJ2-2, with a possible D match to TRBD1 (6 bases). CDR3 length equals 13 residues. Germline CDR1 reads MDHEN; CDR2 reads SYDVKM. V shed 6 bases and J shed 5 bases, with 10 bases lying between them.

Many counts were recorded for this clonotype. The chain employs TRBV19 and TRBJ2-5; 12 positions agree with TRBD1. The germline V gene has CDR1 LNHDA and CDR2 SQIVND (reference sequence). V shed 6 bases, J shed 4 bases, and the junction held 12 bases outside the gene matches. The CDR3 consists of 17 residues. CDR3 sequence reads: CASSKGGQGAVGETQYF. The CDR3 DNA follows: TGTGCCAGTAGCAAAGGGGGACAGGGGGCAGTAGGAGAGACCCAGTACTTC.

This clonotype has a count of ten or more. The DNA of the CDR3 is TGTGCCAGCAGCCAAGATCAACACCAGGAAGAGCAGTACTTC. This translates into CASSQDQHQEEQYF. The chain has TRBV3-1 and TRBJ2-7; D is ambiguous. The germline V gene has CDR1 LGHDT and CDR2 YNNKEL (reference sequence). V lost 0 bases and J lost 7, with 13 bases in between. CDR3 length: 14 residues.

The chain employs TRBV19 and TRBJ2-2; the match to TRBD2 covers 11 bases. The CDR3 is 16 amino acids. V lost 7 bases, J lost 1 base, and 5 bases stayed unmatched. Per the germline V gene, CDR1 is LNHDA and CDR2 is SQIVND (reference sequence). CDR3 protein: CASNSGLAVNTGELFF. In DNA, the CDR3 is TGTGCCAGTAATTCGGGACTAGCGGTGAACACCGGGGAGCTGTTTTTT.

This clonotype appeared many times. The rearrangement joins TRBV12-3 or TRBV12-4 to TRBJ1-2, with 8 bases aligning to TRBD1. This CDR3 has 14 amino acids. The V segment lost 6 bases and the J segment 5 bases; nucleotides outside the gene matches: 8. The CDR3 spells CASSQIGQGYGYTF. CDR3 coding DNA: TGTGCCAGCAGCCAAATAGGACAGGGTTATGGCTACACCTTC.

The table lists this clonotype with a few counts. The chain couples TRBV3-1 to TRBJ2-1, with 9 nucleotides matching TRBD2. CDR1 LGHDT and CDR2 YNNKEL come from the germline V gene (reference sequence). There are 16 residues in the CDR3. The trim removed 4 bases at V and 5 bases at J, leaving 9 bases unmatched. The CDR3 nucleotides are TGTGCCAGCAGCCTGATAGCGGGAGCAAGGGACAATGAGCAGTTCTTC. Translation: CASSLIAGARDNEQFF.

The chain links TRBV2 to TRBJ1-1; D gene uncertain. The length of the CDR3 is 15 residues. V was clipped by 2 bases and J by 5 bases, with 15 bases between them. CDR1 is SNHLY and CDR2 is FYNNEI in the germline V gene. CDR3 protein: CASSEFSRGGTEAFF. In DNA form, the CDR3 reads TGTGCCAGCAGTGAATTTTCTCGGGGAGGGACTGAAGCTTTCTTT.

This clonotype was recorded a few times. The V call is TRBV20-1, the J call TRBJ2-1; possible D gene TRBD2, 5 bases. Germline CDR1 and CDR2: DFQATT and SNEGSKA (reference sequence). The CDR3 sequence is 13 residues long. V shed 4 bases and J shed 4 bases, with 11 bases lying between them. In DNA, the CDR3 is TGCAGTGCTACGGGGAGTCTGTACAATGAGCAGTTCTTC. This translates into CSATGSLYNEQFF.

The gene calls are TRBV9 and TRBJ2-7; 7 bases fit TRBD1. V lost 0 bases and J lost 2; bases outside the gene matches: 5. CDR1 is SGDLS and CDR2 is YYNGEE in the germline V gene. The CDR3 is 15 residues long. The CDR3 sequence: CASSVGQGGTYEQYF. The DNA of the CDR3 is TGTGCCAGCAGCGTAGGACAGGGCGGAACCTACGAGCAGTACTTC.